Sequencing of this T cell receptor (beta chain) was carried out in a study of Ad26.COV2.S vaccination and SARS-CoV-2 variants. Study overall: Donor allocation was to the COV1001 Ad26.COV2.S trial arm. General study findings and limits: Recipients of vaccine and of placebo showed similar breadth of their non-spike TCR repertoires.

Regarding this clone: The antigen remains undetermined. A much larger clone sits a single nucleotide away, making a read error possible. Different DNA sequences within this sample yield the same CDR3.

Profiled with immunoSEQ multiplex PCR; TCRdb holds only in-frame clones, not every one. The top ten hold 1.5% to 2% of the sample, which has almost 400,000 clones, 70% to 90% seen once. Noted treatment: some 20 received Ad26.COV2.S at low or high dose, single or two shots; about 5 received placebo; per-sample allocation not given. Sampling was performed 63 days after the first vaccine or placebo injection. Vaccine was an Ad26 vector expressing Wuhan-strain SARS-CoV-2 spike. The sample was peripheral blood, taken in a trial of Ad26.COV2.S vaccine versus placebo. The clonotype was recovered from a person between 18 and 60 years old who received the Ad26.COV2.S COVID-19 vaccine or a placebo.

CDR3 loop: CASSLGETQYF. As DNA, the CDR3 is TGTGCCAGCAGCTTAGGGGAGACCCAGTACTTC. The chain has TRBV11-3 and TRBJ2-5; D remains ambiguous. The germline gives CDR1 SGHNT, CDR2 YENEEA. V was clipped by 1 base and J by 5 bases, with 2 bases between them. This CDR3 region has 11 residues.